This T cell receptor (beta chain) was captured in a study of blood T cell repertoires in COVID-19. Study overall: The United States, Italy and Spain supplied acute and convalescent COVID-19 samples. From T cells, B-cell-depleted T cells, or PBMCs came the material, which was cDNA or gDNA.

V trimming: 6 bases; J trimming: 6 bases; junction bases outside the gene matches: 8. Germline V gene lookup returns CDR1 MNHEY and CDR2 SMNVEV (reference sequence). This CDR3 has 14 residues. Followed longitudinally, the Seattle patients had been enrolled during active infection. Authors' data handling: How many nucleated cells were present was estimated from reference gene primer amplification. Method: immunoSEQ multiplex PCR; TCRdb's copy keeps in-frame clones and lacks some. V and J calls and clone size are given by that table; D and trimming were obtained from the DNA. The table includes 230,000 or so clones, roughly 80% detected once.

J is TRBJ2-1 and V is TRBV27, with 7 positions matching TRBD2. The sequence was obtained from an elderly woman with COVID-19, enrolled during active disease. The specimen sequenced was peripheral blood. CDR3 in amino acids: CASSLWTSGNEQFF. DNA for the CDR3: TGTGCCAGCAGCTTGTGGACTAGTGGCAATGAGCAGTTCTTC.